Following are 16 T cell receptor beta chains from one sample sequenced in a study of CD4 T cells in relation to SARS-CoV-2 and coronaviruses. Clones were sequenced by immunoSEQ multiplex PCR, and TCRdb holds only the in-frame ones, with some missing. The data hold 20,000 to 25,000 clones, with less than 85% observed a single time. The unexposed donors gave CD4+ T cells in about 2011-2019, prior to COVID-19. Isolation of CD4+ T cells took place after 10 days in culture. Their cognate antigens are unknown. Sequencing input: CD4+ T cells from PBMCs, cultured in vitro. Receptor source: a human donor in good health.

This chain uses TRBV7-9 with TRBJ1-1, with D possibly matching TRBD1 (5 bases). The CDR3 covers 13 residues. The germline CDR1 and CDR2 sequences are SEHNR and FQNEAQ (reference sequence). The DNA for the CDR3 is TGTATGACGCGGCAGGGATGGACCACTGAAGCTTTCTTT. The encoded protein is CMTRQGWTTEAFF.

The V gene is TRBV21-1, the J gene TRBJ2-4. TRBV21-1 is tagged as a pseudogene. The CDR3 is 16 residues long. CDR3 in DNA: TGTGCCAGACGAACAAGGGGTCCGGGGGCCAAAAACATTCAGTACTTC. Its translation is CARRTRGPGAKNIQYF.

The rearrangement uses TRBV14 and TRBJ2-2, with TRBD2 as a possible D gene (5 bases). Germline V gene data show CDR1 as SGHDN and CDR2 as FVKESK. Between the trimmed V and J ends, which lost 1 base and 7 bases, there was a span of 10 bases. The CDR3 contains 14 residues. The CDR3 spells CASSQVAGIGELFF. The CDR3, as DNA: TGTGCCAGCAGCCAAGTGGCGGGTATCGGGGAGCTGTTTTTT.

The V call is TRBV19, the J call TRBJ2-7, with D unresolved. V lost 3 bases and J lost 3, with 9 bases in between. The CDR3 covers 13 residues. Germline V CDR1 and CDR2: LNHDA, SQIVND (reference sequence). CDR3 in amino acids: CASSIGRIYEQYF. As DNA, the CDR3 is TGTGCCAGTAGTATCGGACGAATCTACGAGCAGTACTTC.

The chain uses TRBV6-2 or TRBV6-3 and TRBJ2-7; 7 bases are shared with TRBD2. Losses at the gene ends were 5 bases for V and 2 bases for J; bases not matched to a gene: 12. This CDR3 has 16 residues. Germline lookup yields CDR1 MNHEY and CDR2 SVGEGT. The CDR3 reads CASSRISGTEAYEQYF. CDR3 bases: TGTGCCAGCAGTCGGATAAGCGGGACGGAAGCCTACGAGCAGTACTTC.

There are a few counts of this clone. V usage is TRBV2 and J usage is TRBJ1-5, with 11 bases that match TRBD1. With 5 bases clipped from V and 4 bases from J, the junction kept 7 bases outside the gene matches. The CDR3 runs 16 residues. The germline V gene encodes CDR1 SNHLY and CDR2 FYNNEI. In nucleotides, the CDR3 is TGTGCCAGCAGTAGACTAGGGACAGGGGGAAATCAGCCCCAGCATTTT. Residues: CASSRLGTGGNQPQHF.

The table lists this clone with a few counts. The CDR3 here is CATSEQNTDTQYF. The CDR3 DNA is TGTGCCACCAGTGAGCAGAACACAGATACGCAGTATTTT. The V and J genes are TRBV24-1 and TRBJ2-3; no clear D. Trimming took off 4 bases at V and 2 bases at J, with 6 bases between the two ends. CDR3 size: 13 residues. Germline loops: CDR1 KGHDR, CDR2 SFDVKD.

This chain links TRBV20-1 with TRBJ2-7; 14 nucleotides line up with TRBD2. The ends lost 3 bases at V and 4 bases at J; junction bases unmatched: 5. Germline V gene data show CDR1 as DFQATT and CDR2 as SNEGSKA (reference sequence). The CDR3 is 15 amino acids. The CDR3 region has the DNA TGCAGTGCTAGTATCAGACTAGCGGGAGGGTACGAGCAGTACTTC. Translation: CSASIRLAGGYEQYF.

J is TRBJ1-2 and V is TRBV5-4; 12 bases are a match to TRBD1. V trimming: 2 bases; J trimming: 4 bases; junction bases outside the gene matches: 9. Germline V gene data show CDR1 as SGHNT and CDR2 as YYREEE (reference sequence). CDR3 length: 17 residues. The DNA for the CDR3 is TGTGCCAGCAGCTTACGGGACAGGGGGCGGATGATCTATGGCTACACCTTC. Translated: CASSLRDRGRMIYGYTF.

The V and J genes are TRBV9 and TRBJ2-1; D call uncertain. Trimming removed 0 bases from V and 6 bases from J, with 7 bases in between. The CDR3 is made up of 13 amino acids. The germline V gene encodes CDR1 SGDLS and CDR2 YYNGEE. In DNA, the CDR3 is TGTGCCAGCAGCGTAGACTTGGGCAATGAGCAGTTCTTC. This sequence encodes CASSVDLGNEQFF.

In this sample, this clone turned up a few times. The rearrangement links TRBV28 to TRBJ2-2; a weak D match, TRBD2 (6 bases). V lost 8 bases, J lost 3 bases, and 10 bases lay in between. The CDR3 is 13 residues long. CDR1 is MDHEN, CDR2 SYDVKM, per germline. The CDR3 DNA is TGTGCCAGCGGCCGGGACTACACCGGGGAGCTGTTTTTT. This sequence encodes CASGRDYTGELFF.

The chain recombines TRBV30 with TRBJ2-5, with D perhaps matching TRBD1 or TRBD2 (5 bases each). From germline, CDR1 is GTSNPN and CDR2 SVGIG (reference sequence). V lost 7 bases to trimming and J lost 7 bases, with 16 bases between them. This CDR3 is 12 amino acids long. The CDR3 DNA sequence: TGTGCCTTCGACTCAGGGAGTGGGACCCAGTACTTC. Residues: CAFDSGSGTQYF.

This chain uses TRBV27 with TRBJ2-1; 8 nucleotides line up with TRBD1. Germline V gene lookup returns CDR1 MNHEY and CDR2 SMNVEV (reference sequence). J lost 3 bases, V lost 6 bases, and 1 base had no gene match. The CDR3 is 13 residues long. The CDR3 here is CASSGQGYNEQFF. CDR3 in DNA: TGTGCCAGCAGCGGACAGGGCTACAATGAGCAGTTCTTC.

CDR3 coding DNA: TGTGCCAGCAGGAGGGACGTCGAAGGGCGGTTCTTC. Translation gives CASRRDVEGRFF. The rearrangement uses TRBV6-5 and TRBJ2-1; perhaps D is TRBD1 or TRBD2 (5 bases each). Trimming pared 6 bases from V and 15 bases from J, leaving 18 bases between. Germline CDR1 reads MNHEY; CDR2 reads SVGAGI. The CDR3 is 12 residues long.

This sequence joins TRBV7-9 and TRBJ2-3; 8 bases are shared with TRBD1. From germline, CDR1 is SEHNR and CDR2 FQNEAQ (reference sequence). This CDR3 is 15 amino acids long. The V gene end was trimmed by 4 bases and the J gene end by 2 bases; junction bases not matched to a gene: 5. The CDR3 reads CASSSGQGLTDTQYF. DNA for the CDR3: TGTGCCAGCAGCTCCGGACAGGGACTCACAGATACGCAGTATTTT.

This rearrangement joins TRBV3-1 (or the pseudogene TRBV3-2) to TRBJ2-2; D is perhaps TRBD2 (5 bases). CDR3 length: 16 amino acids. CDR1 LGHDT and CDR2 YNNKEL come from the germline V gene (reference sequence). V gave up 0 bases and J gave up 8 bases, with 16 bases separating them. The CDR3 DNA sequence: TGTGCCAGCAGCCAAGATCTTCAGAGCGGCGCTGGGGAGCTGTTTTTT. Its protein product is CASSQDLQSGAGELFF.